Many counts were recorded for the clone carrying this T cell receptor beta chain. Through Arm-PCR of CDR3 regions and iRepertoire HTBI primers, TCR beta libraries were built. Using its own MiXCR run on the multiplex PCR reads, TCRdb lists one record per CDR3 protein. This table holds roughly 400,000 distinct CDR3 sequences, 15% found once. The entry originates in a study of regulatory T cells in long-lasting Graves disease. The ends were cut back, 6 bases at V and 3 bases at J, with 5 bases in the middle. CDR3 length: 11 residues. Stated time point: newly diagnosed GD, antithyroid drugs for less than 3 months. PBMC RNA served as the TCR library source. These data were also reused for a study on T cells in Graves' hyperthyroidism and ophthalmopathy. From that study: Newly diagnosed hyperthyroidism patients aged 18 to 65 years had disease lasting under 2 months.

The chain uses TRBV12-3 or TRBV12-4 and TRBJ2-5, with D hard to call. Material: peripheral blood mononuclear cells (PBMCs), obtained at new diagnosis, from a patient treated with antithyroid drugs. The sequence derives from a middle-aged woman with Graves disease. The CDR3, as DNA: TGTGCCAGCAGCATGAAAGAGACCCAGTACTTC. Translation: CASSMKETQYF.